These 13 T cell receptor beta chains share one sample of origin, sequenced in a study of blood T cell repertoires in COVID-19. Assay used: immunoSEQ multiplex PCR; TCRdb lists only in-frame clones, some missing. The sample includes approximately 170,000 clones, approximately 86% of them seen just once. The sequenced sample consisted of peripheral blood. These TCRs come from a man between 65 and 79 years old with acute or convalescent COVID-19.

The chain employs TRBV6-6 and TRBJ1-1, with no clear D. Germline V lookup: CDR1 MNHNY, CDR2 SVGAGI (reference sequence). The CDR3 is 12 residues long. The ends were cut back, 0 bases at V and 7 bases at J, with 6 bases in the middle. The CDR3 region is CASSYSIYEAFF. The CDR3 nucleotides are TGTGCCAGCAGTTACTCGATCTATGAAGCTTTCTTT.

V and J are TRBV5-5 and TRBJ2-7; 8 positions match TRBD2. The CDR3 covers 15 residues. Germline V CDR1 and CDR2: SGHKS, YYEKEE (reference sequence). The V and J ends lost 1 base and 2 bases, in that order; junction bases with no gene match: 5. As DNA, the CDR3 is TGTGCCAGCAGCTTGTTAGCGGGACCTACCTACGAGCAGTACTTC. Amino acids: CASSLLAGPTYEQYF.

The chain joins TRBV21-1 to TRBJ1-4. TRBV21-1 is assigned pseudogene status. This CDR3 has 15 residues. The CDR3 sequence: CASSKEDSLREKLFF. As DNA, the CDR3 is TGTGCCAGCAGCAAAGAGGACTCTTTACGTGAAAAACTGTTTTTT.

Only a few counts were recorded for this clone. In DNA form, the CDR3 reads TGTGCCAGCAGCTTAGGTCTGTCCAGGAACACCGGGGAGCTGTTTTTT. Translated: CASSLGLSRNTGELFF. The rearrangement joins TRBV11-3 to TRBJ2-2; D remains ambiguous. The CDR3 consists of 16 residues. Trimming removed 1 base at V and 1 base at J, with 10 bases between. Germline CDR1 SGHNT, CDR2 YENEEA.

CDR3 in amino acids: CASSNGQGRTDTQYF. In DNA form, the CDR3 reads TGTGCCAGCAGCAACGGACAGGGACGCACAGATACGCAGTATTTT. The J gene is TRBJ2-3, the V gene TRBV21-1; the table calls TRBD1, which could not be checked here. TRBV21-1 is a recognized pseudogene. The CDR3 runs 15 residues.

This chain connects TRBV5-4 to TRBJ2-2; D possibly corresponds to TRBD1 (6 bases). CDR1 and CDR2 (germline): SGHNT, YYREEE (reference sequence). CDR3 length equals 11 residues. Deletions cut 4 bases from V and 8 bases from J, with 6 bases between. CDR3: CASSRGGELFF. The CDR3 region has the DNA TGTGCCAGCAGCAGGGGGGGGGAGCTGTTTTTT.

The V and J genes are TRBV25-1 and TRBJ1-6, with TRBD1 as a possible D gene (5 bases). Germline values: CDR1 MGHDK, CDR2 SYGVNS. V shed 5 bases and J shed 0 bases, with 17 bases lying between them. This CDR3 comprises 18 residues. CDR3 amino acids: CASSPGRTRSSYNSPLHF. DNA for the CDR3: TGTGCCAGCAGTCCGGGCCGGACACGGAGCTCCTATAATTCACCCCTCCACTTT.

V is TRBV5-1 and J is TRBJ2-1; the match to TRBD2 covers 7 bases. The trim removed 5 bases at V and 3 bases at J, leaving 5 bases unmatched. The germline V gene has CDR1 SGHRS and CDR2 YFSETQ. This CDR3 is built from 14 residues. DNA of the CDR3: TGCGCCAGCAGTCTACTAGCGAACTACAATGAGCAGTTCTTC. Residues: CASSLLANYNEQFF.

The chain has TRBV5-1 and TRBJ1-2; TRBD1 matches at 8 bases. Germline loops: CDR1 SGHRS, CDR2 YFSETQ. The ends lost 3 bases at V and 0 bases at J; junction bases unmatched: 1. The CDR3 loop spans 14 amino acids. CDR3 sequence reads: CASSWDRPNYGYTF. DNA for the CDR3: TGCGCCAGCAGCTGGGACAGGCCTAACTATGGCTACACCTTC. Looking up the rest from reference TRBV5-1 and TRBJ1-2 gives the full variable domain: KAGVTQTPRYLIKTRGQQVTLSCSPISGHRSVSWYQQTPGQGLQFLFEYFSETQRNKGNFPGRFSGRQFSNSRSEMNVSTLELGDSALYLCASSWDRPNYGYTFGSGTRLTVV.

This chain links TRBV5-6 with TRBJ1-5; weak D call: TRBD1 (5 bases). In germline, CDR1 is SGHDT, CDR2 YYEEEE. Trimming left V 0 bases short and J 6 bases short, with 13 bases between. This CDR3 contains 15 residues. CDR3: CASSLGGRVGQPQHF. As DNA, the CDR3 is TGTGCCAGCAGCTTGGGCGGCAGGGTCGGTCAGCCCCAGCATTTT.

The chain recombines TRBV19 with TRBJ2-5; weak D call: TRBD2 (5 bases). The CDR3 consists of 17 residues. Trimming stripped 2 bases from V and 5 bases from J, with 21 bases between. The germline V gene has CDR1 LNHDA and CDR2 SQIVND (reference sequence). As DNA, the CDR3 is TGTGCCAGTAGTATACGTTCGGACTCCCTAGGGTATGAGACCCAGTACTTC. Protein: CASSIRSDSLGYETQYF. The full variable domain, completed using reference TRBV19 and TRBJ2-5, is DGGITQSPKYLFRKEGQNVTLSCEQNLNHDAMYWYRQDPGQGLRLIYYSQIVNDFQKGDIAEGYSVSREKKESFPLTVTSAQKNPTAFYLCASSIRSDSLGYETQYFGPGTRLLVL.

The chain recombines TRBV19 with TRBJ2-5, with a tentative D call TRBD2 (6 bases). Trimming shortened V by 2 bases and J by 3 bases, and 19 bases separated the two germline ends. Germline loops: CDR1 LNHDA, CDR2 SQIVND (reference sequence). CDR3 size: 17 residues. The CDR3 loop reads CASSIKAWLANKETQYF. CDR3 sequence (DNA): TGTGCCAGTAGTATAAAAGCTTGGCTAGCGAATAAAGAGACCCAGTACTTC.

The V gene is TRBV15, the J gene TRBJ1-2, with TRBD1 identical over 7 bases. Germline V gene lookup returns CDR1 LNHNV and CDR2 YYDKDF (reference sequence). CDR3 length: 18 amino acids. V shed 0 bases and J 0 bases; nucleotides not matched to a gene: 10. The CDR3 protein is CATSRDKGQPTANYGYTF. The DNA of the CDR3 is TGTGCCACCAGCAGAGATAAGGGACAGCCAACCGCTAACTATGGCTACACCTTC.